This T cell receptor (beta chain) appears in the sequencing data of a study of intratumoral heterogeneity in liver cancer. At the level of the whole study: In the full roughly 13-patient cohort, the median age was roughly 60 years and the majority of patients were male. The study combined RNA-seq, DNA sequencing, TCR-seq and SNP array data from multiple regions of hepatocellular carcinoma specimens to study intratumor heterogeneity. The overall cohort comprised some 74 multiregional samples from around 15 HCC patients, with over 50 tumoral and approximately 20 adjacent nontumoral regions. The paper as a whole reports these results and caveats: The authors acknowledged a relatively low patient number and under-sampled tumor-infiltrating lymphocyte representation as limitations.

Every patient had early-stage hepatocellular carcinoma and received no therapy prior to surgical resection. The sampled areas showed no macroscopic signs of necrosis or hemorrhage. Multiple regions from a couple of patients underwent TCR sequencing (ImmunoSeq). Frozen resection tissue samples were collected at a distance of at least 1 cm from each other. Samples labelled N were derived from nontumoral liver tissue adjacent to the tumor. Genomic DNA was isolated from bulk tissue with the DNeasy blood and tissue kit. In the case of this clone: It has no known antigen specificity. Base quality data are lacking; no much larger clone is found one base away.

The CDR1 and CDR2 encoded by the germline V gene (reference sequence) are SGHNT and YYREEE. Relative to germline, V is 4 bases shorter and J is 0 bases shorter, with 9 bases between their ends. Inclusive of the bounding cysteine and phenylalanine, the CDR3 is 14 residues long. Only the CDR3 DNA is retained, 42 bases long and in frame from the first base. The immunoSEQ assay was used to sequence TCR beta chain CDR3 regions from genomic DNA. Rearranged VDJ segments were amplified with primers that anneal to V and J segments. Concerning the study's data processing: Clonality and richness metrics were computed with the ImmunoSeq Analyzer software. To find clones with differing abundance between regions, Fisher's exact test was applied together with a beta-binomial method for extra stringency. Imported from immuneACCESS, the table was reduced by TCRdb to in-frame sequences with V and J called. These copies leave out some clones; in studies compared against another copy, an unresolved V gene accounts for under half, and the cause of the remainder is not known. V, J and clone size are those of that table, while D and trimming were read from the DNA. Recorded for this sample are about 20,000 clones; 73% of them occurred a single time. The ten largest clones represent 17% of the sample.

This clonotype was obtained from a woman in her seventies with hepatocellular carcinoma. The specimen was tumor-adjacent normal tissue, collected before any cancer treatment. The rearranged chain carries TRBV5-4 and TRBJ2-3; no confident D gene assignment can be made. In nucleotide form, the sequence is TGTGCCAGCAGCCCCTCGAGTAGCACAGATACGCAGTATTTT. This gives the protein CASSPSSSTDTQYF.